Presented here are 22 T cell receptor beta chains from one specimen sequenced in a study of shared clonotypes between healthy human individuals. Cells designated naive CD8 were CD45RO-negative and were positively selected for CCR7, with terminally differentiated effector memory CD45RA+ cells excluded. TCRdb's table, derived via immunoSEQ multiplex PCR, lists solely in-frame clones and lacks some. The sample has roughly 2.1 million clones; 93% are singletons. Sequenced input: naive CD8+ T cells from PBMCs. The receptors come from a man younger than 35 in good health. Some clones in this sample may be carry-over from other donors' samples.

This sequence joins TRBV4-3 and TRBJ2-7; D might be TRBD1 (6 bases). CDR1 and CDR2 (germline): LGHNA, YSLEER. V was trimmed by 3 bases and J by 3 bases, leaving 15 bases between them. The length of the CDR3 is 15 residues. The CDR3, as DNA: TGCGCCAGCAGCCAGGATACCGGGACATACTACGAGCAGTACTTC. Translating gives CASSQDTGTYYEQYF.

This chain uses TRBV9 with TRBJ2-1, with 11 bases identical to TRBD2. The CDR3 loop spans 13 amino acids. CDR1 SGDLS and CDR2 YYNGEE come from the germline V gene. Unmatched junction bases numbered 3, after V lost 7 bases and J lost 6 bases. For the CDR3, the DNA is TGTGCCAGCGAGACTAGCGGGACCAATGAGCAGTTCTTC. The encoded protein is CASETSGTNEQFF. Filled out from reference TRBV9 and TRBJ2-1, the complete variable domain reads DSGVTQTPKHLITATGQRVTLRCSPRSGDLSVYWYQQSLDQGLQFLIQYYNGEERAKGNILERFSAQQFPDLHSELNLSSLELGDSALYFCASETSGTNEQFFGPGTRLTVL.

This sequence joins TRBV2 and TRBJ1-5, with 7 bases matching TRBD1. Trimming removed 1 base from V and 2 bases from J; junction bases left unmatched: 14. From germline, CDR1 is SNHLY and CDR2 FYNNEI. The CDR3 sequence is 19 residues long. The CDR3 sequence: CASSEGPGGMIVGNQPQHF. Here the CDR3 DNA reads TGTGCCAGCAGTGAAGGTCCAGGGGGGATGATTGTCGGCAATCAGCCCCAGCATTTT.

This clone was detected only once. This sequence joins TRBV27 and TRBJ2-2; 10 bases align to TRBD2. The ends lost 3 bases at V and 7 bases at J; junction bases unmatched: 2. This CDR3 has 14 residues. Germline CDR1 MNHEY, CDR2 SMNVEV (reference sequence). The DNA for the CDR3 is TGTGCCAGCAGTTTCCTAGCGGGAGTCGGGGAGCTGTTTTTT. It specifies CASSFLAGVGELFF.

The chain joins TRBV14 to TRBJ2-3; tentative D call: TRBD2 (5 bases). The CDR3 is 16 amino acids. Germline CDR1 reads SGHDN; CDR2 reads FVKESK. Between the trimmed V and J ends, which lost 3 bases and 1 base, there was a span of 14 bases. The CDR3 region has the DNA TGTGCCAGCAGCCAGGCCTTCGGGGATCGCACAGATACGCAGTATTTT. Translated, it gives CASSQAFGDRTDTQYF.

CDR3 in amino acids: CATHLLTSASYEQYF. CDR3 bases: TGTGCCACCCACCTACTGACTAGCGCCTCCTACGAGCAGTACTTC. This chain uses TRBV27 with TRBJ2-7; 8 positions match TRBD2. Germline lookup yields CDR1 MNHEY and CDR2 SMNVEV (reference sequence). V was pared by 10 bases and J by 0 bases, with 11 bases of the junction left unmatched. The CDR3 runs 15 residues.

The V and J genes are TRBV7-9 and TRBJ2-3, with 7 bases that match TRBD1. The V gene end was trimmed by 3 bases and the J gene end by 3 bases; junction bases not matched to a gene: 3. This CDR3 is 14 amino acids long. Per the germline V gene, CDR1 is SEHNR and CDR2 is FQNEAQ (reference sequence). CDR3 nucleotides: TGTGCCAGCAGCTTTCAGGGGGAGACAGATACGCAGTATTTT. It specifies CASSFQGETDTQYF.

The chain links TRBV7-6 to TRBJ2-1; either TRBD1 or TRBD2 may supply D (5 bases each). The CDR3 sequence is 18 residues long. CDR1 SGHVS and CDR2 FNYEAQ come from the germline V gene. V lost 4 bases to trimming and J lost 0 bases, with 19 bases between them. The CDR3 DNA is TGTGCCAGCAGCTCCGACCGGCTTCTGGGGACCTCCTACAATGAGCAGTTCTTC. This encodes CASSSDRLLGTSYNEQFF.

The chain carries TRBV9 and TRBJ1-3, with a tentative D call TRBD1 (5 bases). The germline V gene has CDR1 SGDLS and CDR2 YYNGEE. Trimming shortened V by 4 bases and J by 0 bases, and 11 bases separated the two germline ends. This CDR3 has 15 amino acids. The CDR3 reads CASSPHGASGNTIYF. Written as DNA, the CDR3 is TGTGCCAGCAGCCCACACGGGGCCTCTGGAAACACCATATATTTT.

The chain couples TRBV9 to TRBJ2-7; 8 bases fit TRBD2. V lost 0 bases to trimming and J lost 2 bases; unmatched junction nucleotides: 4. Germline CDR1 is SGDLS and CDR2 is YYNGEE. CDR3 size: 15 residues. The CDR3: CASSVDGRVTYEQYF. CDR3 bases: TGTGCCAGCAGCGTAGACGGGAGGGTTACCTACGAGCAGTACTTC.

This clone was observed a single time. The genes are TRBV12-5 and TRBJ1-1, with TRBD1 matching 9 bases. V lost 5 bases and J lost 11; bases outside the gene matches: 12. CDR3 length equals 14 residues. From germline, CDR1 is LGHNT and CDR2 FRNRAP. CDR3 nucleotide sequence: TGTGCTAGTGGTCCCCCGGGACAGGGTTGGCGCGCTTTCTTT. Protein: CASGPPGQGWRAFF.

The chain joins TRBV28 to TRBJ1-5; 11 bases align to TRBD1. The CDR3 runs 16 residues. V trimming: 6 bases; J trimming: 3 bases; junction bases outside the gene matches: 7. Germline V gene sequence: CDR1 MDHEN, CDR2 SYDVKM. The CDR3 region has the DNA TGTGCCAGCAGCGCCGGGACAGGGGGGTTCAATCAGCCCCAGCATTTT. Amino acid sequence: CASSAGTGGFNQPQHF.

The chain recombines TRBV2 with TRBJ2-7; 9 bases match TRBD1. The V gene's germline CDR1 is SNHLY and CDR2 FYNNEI. CDR3 length: 13 amino acids. Trimming cost V 8 bases and J 4 bases; bases outside gene matches: 6. CDR3 in amino acids: CASRDRVAYEQYF. The CDR3 coding sequence is TGTGCCAGCCGGGACAGGGTAGCGTACGAGCAGTACTTC.

For this clone: The sample carries other DNA sequences with the same CDR3. The V gene is TRBV27, the J gene TRBJ1-5, with D possibly matching TRBD1 (6 bases). The germline V and J ends were trimmed by 5 bases and 0 bases, with 14 bases remaining between them. Germline V gives CDR1 MNHEY, CDR2 SMNVEV (reference sequence). The CDR3 totals 16 residues. CDR3 amino acids: CASSPSQGNSNQPQHF. Written as DNA, the CDR3 is TGTGCCAGCAGTCCCTCTCAGGGGAATAGCAATCAGCCCCAGCATTTT.

The rearrangement uses TRBV11-2 and TRBJ2-7; D ambiguous. The germline V and J ends were trimmed by 1 base and 4 bases, with 14 bases remaining between them. From germline, CDR1 is SGHAT and CDR2 FQNNGV. CDR3 length: 15 amino acids. CDR3 DNA: TGTGCCAGCAGCTTAGTCCAGTTGGTATTGTACGAGCAGTACTTC. Amino acids: CASSLVQLVLYEQYF. Supplemented by reference TRBV11-2 and TRBJ2-7, the full variable domain reads EAGVAQSPRYKIIEKRQSVAFWCNPISGHATLYWYQQILGQGPKLLIQFQNNGVVDDSQLPKDRFSAERLKGVDSTLKIQPAKLEDSAVYLCASSLVQLVLYEQYFGPGTRLTVT.

Remarks on this clone: The same CDR3 is also encoded by other DNA sequences in this sample. The chain combines TRBV11-1 with TRBJ1-2; the D is unclear. The CDR3 sequence is 13 residues long. CDR1 and CDR2 (germline): SGHAT, FQDESV (reference sequence). V lost 2 bases to trimming and J lost 6 bases, with 10 bases between them. CDR3 DNA sequence: TGTGCCAGCAGCTTATCGGAGCTGGATGGCTACACCTTC. It codes for CASSLSELDGYTF.

The chain joins TRBV11-2 to TRBJ2-7, with a tentative D call TRBD2 (5 bases). The ends were cut back, 5 bases at V and 2 bases at J, with 16 bases in the middle. CDR1 and CDR2 from the germline V gene are SGHAT and FQNNGV. This CDR3 has 15 residues. CDR3 protein: CASSARTALTYEQYF. In DNA, the CDR3 is TGTGCCAGCAGCGCCAGGACTGCCCTTACCTACGAGCAGTACTTC.

The gene calls are TRBV6-1 and TRBJ1-1; weak D call: TRBD1 (6 bases). Germline assignment: CDR1 MNHNS and CDR2 SASEGT. V dropped 2 bases and J dropped 6 bases, with 16 bases sitting between them. The CDR3 spans 15 residues. The CDR3 nucleotides are TGTGCCAGCAGTGAATTACAGGGACCGGGGGCTGAAGCTTTCTTT. Its protein is CASSELQGPGAEAFF.

The chain uses TRBV7-8 and TRBJ2-7; 7 nucleotides match TRBD1. Germline V lookup: CDR1 SGHVS, CDR2 FQNEAQ. The CDR3 has 14 amino acids. J was trimmed by 0 bases and V by 5 bases; bases with no gene match: 4. The CDR3 protein is CASSPDRSSYEQYF. The DNA for the CDR3 is TGTGCCAGCAGCCCGGACAGGAGCTCCTACGAGCAGTACTTC.

The genes are TRBV9 and TRBJ2-7, with 9 bases aligning to TRBD2. V dropped 3 bases and J dropped 5; count of bases not matched to a gene: 6. The CDR3 consists of 14 residues. Germline lookup yields CDR1 SGDLS and CDR2 YYNGEE. As DNA, the CDR3 is TGTGCCAGCAGCGCGAGCGGGAGGAGCAACGAGCAGTACTTC. As protein: CASSASGRSNEQYF.

The J gene is TRBJ1-1, the V gene TRBV11-2, with TRBD1 matching 7 bases. The germline V gene has CDR1 SGHAT and CDR2 FQNNGV. The CDR3 runs to 12 residues. J gave up 7 bases and V 4 bases, and 3 bases lay outside the gene matches. This chain's CDR3 is CASSSRQGEAFF. CDR3 nucleotides: TGTGCCAGCAGCTCCCGACAGGGTGAAGCTTTCTTT.

The chain is built from TRBV27 and TRBJ1-1; weak D call: TRBD1 (5 bases). Germline lookup yields CDR1 MNHEY and CDR2 SMNVEV (reference sequence). The CDR3 has 13 amino acids. Trimming left V 0 bases short and J 10 bases short, with 12 bases between. The CDR3 reads CASSLSTRGIAFF. Here the CDR3 DNA reads TGTGCCAGCAGTTTATCGACCCGGGGGATAGCTTTCTTT.